One and the same sample provided the 27 T cell receptor beta chains below, sequenced in a study of blood T cell repertoires in COVID-19. Clones were sequenced by immunoSEQ multiplex PCR, and TCRdb holds only the in-frame ones, with some missing. This sample has roughly 210,000 clones, with around 86% found just once. The sample consisted of PBMCs or T cells enriched from blood (not recorded which). The receptor source for this set is a man aged 25 to 45 in a cohort exposed to, infected with or recovered from COVID-19 (not recorded which).

V and J are TRBV5-8 and TRBJ1-5; perhaps TRBD1 as D (5 bases). The CDR3 has 15 amino acids. CDR1 and CDR2 (germline): SGHTS, YDEGEE. The V gene lost 1 base and the J gene lost 7 bases, with 15 bases spanning the gap. This CDR3 reads CASSLTQQPGQPQHF. The CDR3 region has the DNA TGTGCCAGCAGCTTGACACAGCAGCCAGGGCAGCCCCAGCATTTT.

The chain is built from TRBV4-3 and TRBJ1-4; possibly TRBD1 for D (5 bases). This CDR3 spans 17 amino acids. Trimming stripped 0 bases from V and 4 bases from J, with 15 bases between. Germline-derived CDR1 and CDR2 are LGHNA and YSLEER. CDR3: CASSQEDILFGNEKLFF. CDR3 sequence (DNA): TGCGCCAGCAGCCAAGAGGACATACTGTTTGGTAATGAAAAACTGTTTTTT.

This clone was detected only once. The chain has TRBV7-6 and TRBJ2-7; TRBD1 matches at 9 bases. This CDR3 comprises 15 residues. Per germline, CDR1 SGHVS and CDR2 FNYEAQ. The ends lost 2 bases at V and 3 bases at J; junction bases unmatched: 5. In nucleotides, the CDR3 is TGTGCCAGCAGCTTAACGGGACAGGGCATCTACGAGCAGTACTTC. As protein: CASSLTGQGIYEQYF.

V is TRBV5-1 and J is TRBJ1-5, with 10 bases aligning to TRBD1. Trimming cost V 0 bases and J 2 bases; bases outside gene matches: 11. From germline, CDR1 is SGHRS and CDR2 YFSETQ. The CDR3 covers 19 residues. The CDR3 protein is CASSLEGPTGQGRNQPQHF. In DNA form, the CDR3 reads TGCGCCAGCAGCTTGGAAGGGCCGACGGGACAGGGGCGCAATCAGCCCCAGCATTTT.

The J gene is TRBJ1-1, the V gene TRBV11-2; TRBD1 agrees at 7 bases. Germline CDR1 SGHAT, CDR2 FQNNGV. The V gene end was trimmed by 4 bases and the J gene end by 1 base; junction bases not matched to a gene: 6. CDR3 length: 15 residues. This chain's CDR3 is CASSSYRGENTEAFF. DNA of the CDR3: TGTGCCAGCAGCTCTTACAGGGGAGAGAACACTGAAGCTTTCTTT.

The chain couples TRBV11-1 to TRBJ1-1; D is ambiguous. The CDR3 consists of 15 residues. Between the trimmed V and J ends, which lost 3 bases and 1 base, there was a span of 12 bases. Germline assignment: CDR1 SGHAT and CDR2 FQDESV (reference sequence). DNA of the CDR3: TGTGCCAGCAGCTTTGCAGGTATGACGAACACTGAAGCTTTCTTT. This encodes CASSFAGMTNTEAFF.

This clone has a count of ten or more. The genes are TRBV7-9 and TRBJ2-7, with 11 nucleotides matching TRBD2. V trimming: 5 bases; J trimming: 1 base; junction bases outside the gene matches: 7. Germline CDR1 SEHNR, CDR2 FQNEAQ (reference sequence). The CDR3 contains 16 residues. CDR3 DNA sequence: TGTGCCAGCAGCACTCCGGGACTAGCGGATTCCTACGAGCAGTACTTC. Translating it yields CASSTPGLADSYEQYF. Drawing the rest from reference TRBV7-9 and TRBJ2-7, the complete variable domain is DTGVSQNPRHKITKRGQNVTFRCDPISEHNRLYWYRQTLGQGPEFLTYFQNEAQLEKSRLLSDRFSAERPKGSFSTLEIQRTEQGDSAMYLCASSTPGLADSYEQYFGPGTRLTVT.

This rearrangement joins TRBV9 to TRBJ1-1, with D perhaps matching TRBD1 (6 bases). The CDR3 covers 14 residues. The V gene's germline CDR1 is SGDLS and CDR2 YYNGEE. With 0 bases removed from V and 1 base from J, the gap between germline ends came to 7 bases. The CDR3 bases are TGTGCCAGCAGCGTAGCAGGGGAGAACACTGAAGCTTTCTTT. This sequence encodes CASSVAGENTEAFF.

V and J are TRBV9 and TRBJ2-1; 11 nucleotides match TRBD2. Trimming removed 4 bases from V and 6 bases from J; junction bases left unmatched: 6. This CDR3 comprises 15 residues. Germline CDR1 SGDLS, CDR2 YYNGEE. CDR3 loop: CASSSTSGATNEQFF. The CDR3 region has the DNA TGTGCCAGCAGCTCGACTAGCGGGGCTACCAATGAGCAGTTCTTC.

The chain couples TRBV4-1 to TRBJ2-7, with TRBD2 matching over 7 bases. The length of the CDR3 is 18 residues. Germline loops: CDR1 MGHRA, CDR2 YSYEKL. After removal of 4 bases from V and 2 bases from J, the junction contained 17 bases not matched to a gene. CDR3 loop: CASSPSLKGSSGPYEQYF. The CDR3 region has the DNA TGCGCCAGCAGCCCCAGTTTGAAGGGGTCTAGCGGTCCCTACGAGCAGTACTTC.

The gene calls are TRBV7-3 and TRBJ2-2; D may be TRBD2 (6 bases). This CDR3 has 14 residues. V was clipped by 2 bases and J by 5 bases, with 9 bases between them. Germline values: CDR1 SGHTA, CDR2 FQGTGA. CDR3 loop: CASSLGRGTGELFF. CDR3 nucleotide sequence: TGTGCCAGCAGCTTAGGGCGGGGAACCGGGGAGCTGTTTTTT.

The V gene is TRBV7-3, the J gene TRBJ2-1; 7 bases are shared with TRBD1. The CDR3 sequence is 15 residues long. CDR1 is SGHTA, CDR2 FQGTGA, per germline. The junction had 5 bases not matched to a gene; V was cut back by 2 bases and J by 4 bases. DNA for the CDR3: TGTGCCAGCAGCTTATTTGGACAGGAATACAATGAGCAGTTCTTC. Translated, it gives CASSLFGQEYNEQFF. Supplemented by reference TRBV7-3 and TRBJ2-1, the full variable domain reads GAGVSQTPSNKVTEKGKYVELRCDPISGHTALYWYRQSLGQGPEFLIYFQGTGAADDSGLPNDRFFAVRPEGSVSTLKIQRTERGDSAVYLCASSLFGQEYNEQFFGPGTRLTVL.

The rearrangement uses TRBV6-6 and TRBJ2-1; a weak D match, TRBD2 (6 bases). Germline V CDR1 and CDR2: MNHNY, SVGAGI (reference sequence). The CDR3 extends over 17 amino acids. The V end was cut by 5 bases, the J end by 2 bases, with 19 bases between. CDR3 region: CASSPVPVAGTYNEQFF. The CDR3, as DNA: TGTGCCAGCAGTCCCGTCCCGGTGGCGGGGACCTACAATGAGCAGTTCTTC.

In this sample, this clone turned up once. The chain carries TRBV7-8 and TRBJ2-1, with 10 bases aligning to TRBD2. J lost 5 bases, V lost 4 bases, and 5 bases had no gene match. Per the germline V gene, CDR1 is SGHVS and CDR2 is FQNEAQ. This CDR3 region has 15 residues. The CDR3, as DNA: TGTGCCAGCAGCTCTCTAGCGGGAGCCGACAATGAGCAGTTCTTC. Amino acid sequence: CASSSLAGADNEQFF.

The chain recombines TRBV3-1 (or the pseudogene TRBV3-2) with TRBJ1-5; TRBD1 is a possible D gene (6 bases). From germline, CDR1 is LGHDT and CDR2 YNNKEL (reference sequence). This CDR3 has 16 amino acids. V lost 2 bases and J 2 bases, leaving 13 bases between the germline ends. In DNA, the CDR3 is TGTGCCAGCAGCCAACGGGACATTGGGGGCAATCAGCCCCAGCATTTT. Translating it yields CASSQRDIGGNQPQHF.

The J gene is TRBJ2-7, the V gene TRBV24-1; tentatively, D is TRBD2 (6 bases). V gave up 3 bases and J gave up 5 bases, with 13 bases separating them. Germline V CDR1 and CDR2: KGHDR, SFDVKD. The CDR3 contains 14 residues. This chain's CDR3 is CATSDRGSSDEQYF. Written as DNA, the CDR3 is TGTGCCACCAGTGATCGGGGGTCCTCTGACGAGCAGTACTTC.

The V call is TRBV7-8, the J call TRBJ2-7, with 13 bases that match TRBD2. Germline lookup yields CDR1 SGHVS and CDR2 FQNEAQ. The CDR3 has 14 residues. Trimming took 5 bases from V and 4 from J; bases not matched to a gene: 2. The CDR3 DNA reads TGTGCCAGCAGCCCACTAGCGGGAGGGTACGAGCAGTACTTC. This sequence encodes CASSPLAGGYEQYF.

This chain links TRBV6-4 with TRBJ1-5; TRBD1 agrees at 8 bases. The germline gives CDR1 MRHNA, CDR2 SNTAGT. The CDR3 has 15 residues. V shed 3 bases, J shed 2 bases, and the junction held 3 bases outside the gene matches. CDR3 bases: TGTGCCAGCAGTGAGGGGACAGGACGCAATCAGCCCCAGCATTTT. This sequence encodes CASSEGTGRNQPQHF.

This chain connects TRBV28 to TRBJ1-4; D is perhaps TRBD1 (5 bases). The germline V gene has CDR1 MDHEN and CDR2 SYDVKM. Deletions cut 2 bases from V and 4 bases from J, with 8 bases between. The length of the CDR3 is 14 residues. This CDR3 is CASSLMTVNEKLFF. DNA for the CDR3: TGTGCCAGCAGTTTAATGACAGTTAATGAAAAACTGTTTTTT.

The CDR3 region is CASSLNRVNGYTF. CDR3 DNA: TGTGCCAGCAGCTTAAACAGGGTGAATGGCTACACCTTC. The V call is TRBV7-2, the J call TRBJ1-2; tentatively, D is TRBD1 (6 bases). The CDR3 is made up of 13 amino acids. The V and J ends lost 2 bases and 6 bases respectively, with 10 bases between them. Germline V gives CDR1 SGHTA, CDR2 FQGNSA.

The rearrangement joins TRBV6-5 to TRBJ1-5, with a weak D call TRBD1 (5 bases). This CDR3 spans 15 amino acids. Germline V gene data show CDR1 as MNHEY and CDR2 as SVGAGI. The ends were cut back, 6 bases at V and 1 base at J, with 13 bases in the middle. Here the CDR3 reads CASRVQVPSNQPQHF. CDR3 in DNA: TGTGCCAGCAGGGTACAGGTACCGAGCAATCAGCCCCAGCATTTT.

V usage is TRBV24-1 and J usage is TRBJ2-3, with D uncertain. This CDR3 is 15 amino acids long. The V and J ends lost 1 base and 5 bases respectively, with 12 bases between them. Germline V CDR1 and CDR2: KGHDR, SFDVKD. The CDR3 here is CATSDFPLNGDTQYF. As DNA, the CDR3 is TGTGCCACCAGTGATTTCCCTCTCAACGGAGATACGCAGTATTTT.

This chain joins TRBV19 and TRBJ1-6; no firm D call. The CDR3 consists of 13 residues. The germline V gene encodes CDR1 LNHDA and CDR2 SQIVND (reference sequence). Trimming cost V 2 bases and J 10 bases, with 9 bases left between them. The CDR3 spells CASSIQVRSPLHF. For the CDR3, the DNA is TGTGCCAGTAGTATACAGGTTCGATCACCCCTCCACTTT.

This chain links TRBV28 with TRBJ1-1, with D unresolved. The CDR3 runs to 14 residues. V lost 6 bases and J lost 1, with 12 bases in between. CDR1 and CDR2 from the germline V gene are MDHEN and SYDVKM. The CDR3 sequence: CASRPETKNTEAFF. The CDR3 DNA follows: TGTGCCAGCAGACCCGAAACAAAGAACACTGAAGCTTTCTTT.

J is TRBJ2-1 and V is TRBV13; 7 nucleotides match TRBD2. This CDR3 region has 15 residues. Looked up from germline, CDR1 is PRHDT and CDR2 is FYEKMQ (reference sequence). The V segment lost 4 bases and the J segment 3 bases; nucleotides outside the gene matches: 6. CDR3: CASSSAGTIYNEQFF. The CDR3 nucleotides are TGTGCCAGCAGCTCCGCCGGGACTATCTACAATGAGCAGTTCTTC.

V and J are TRBV4-2 and TRBJ1-5; maybe TRBD1 (5 bases). Deletions cut 0 bases from V and 7 bases from J, with 13 bases between. The CDR3 totals 15 residues. Looked up from germline, CDR1 is LGHNA and CDR2 is YNFKEQ. CDR3 residues: CASSQEGVGLQPQHF. In DNA form, the CDR3 reads TGTGCCAGCAGCCAAGAAGGGGTCGGATTGCAGCCCCAGCATTTT.

The gene calls are TRBV27 and TRBJ2-7, with D possibly being TRBD2 (5 bases). The CDR3 is 13 amino acids. Between the trimmed V and J ends, which lost 5 bases and 2 bases, there was a span of 10 bases. The germline V gene has CDR1 MNHEY and CDR2 SMNVEV (reference sequence). The CDR3 loop reads CASSPGITYEQYF. The CDR3 nucleotides read TGTGCCAGCAGTCCCGGGATTACCTACGAGCAGTACTTC.